The next 14 T cell receptor beta chains were all read from a single sample in a study of T cell changes during pregnancy in multiple sclerosis. Sequenced by immunoSEQ multiplex PCR; TCRdb stores in-frame clones only, minus some. The repertoire holds tens of thousands of clones, about 93% seen once, with under 1.3% in the top ten. Sample: peripheral blood, taken in the first trimester of pregnancy. These TCRs come from a female donor with multiple sclerosis, enrolled in a pregnancy study.

This clone appeared a single time. V and J are TRBV29-1 and TRBJ1-5, with D tentatively TRBD1 (6 bases). This CDR3 region has 16 residues. Germline CDR1 reads SQVTM; CDR2 reads ANQGSEA. V was shortened by 2 bases and J by 2 bases, with 16 bases between the two germline ends. CDR3 nucleotide sequence: TGCAGCGTTGAATTCGGGGCAGGGGACGGCAATCAGCCCCAGCATTTT. Protein sequence: CSVEFGAGDGNQPQHF.

CDR3 sequence: CASSAPVLGQWAKNIQYF. The CDR3 DNA reads as TGTGCCAGCAGTGCCCCAGTTTTGGGGCAATGGGCCAAAAACATTCAGTACTTC. The chain combines TRBV2 with TRBJ2-4, with D possibly TRBD1 on 5 matching bases. The CDR3 extends over 18 amino acids. Germline lookup yields CDR1 SNHLY and CDR2 FYNNEI. V lost 4 bases and J 1 base, leaving 20 bases between the germline ends.

The chain has TRBV7-6 and TRBJ2-1, with TRBD1 identical over 7 bases. V was clipped by 5 bases and J by 1 base; unmatched bases: 5. Germline CDR1 is SGHVS and CDR2 is FNYEAQ. The CDR3 consists of 15 residues. This chain's CDR3 is CASSQTGQSYNEQFF. CDR3 bases: TGTGCCAGCAGCCAGACAGGGCAATCCTACAATGAGCAGTTCTTC.

The chain is built from TRBV9 and TRBJ1-6, with unresolved D. The CDR3 is 13 amino acids. The V end lost 0 bases, the J end lost 8 bases, and 6 bases lay between the germline ends. Germline assignment: CDR1 SGDLS and CDR2 YYNGEE. In DNA, the CDR3 is TGTGCCAGCAGCGTAGGTTCGGATTCACCCCTCCACTTT. Protein product: CASSVGSDSPLHF.

The V call is TRBV6-6, the J call TRBJ2-7; 8 nucleotides align to TRBD1. The V gene's germline CDR1 is MNHNY and CDR2 SVGAGI (reference sequence). This CDR3 comprises 15 residues. V lost 6 bases and J lost 2; bases outside the gene matches: 9. CDR3 protein: CASSPGQGLTYEQYF. The DNA of the CDR3 is TGTGCCAGCAGCCCAGGACAGGGCCTTACCTACGAGCAGTACTTC.

This sequence joins TRBV6-1 and TRBJ2-5; D is undetermined. Germline CDR1 MNHNS, CDR2 SASEGT. This CDR3 comprises 15 residues. V was cut by 1 base and J by 2 bases, with 11 bases left in between. CDR3 region: CASSEERRLQETQYF. CDR3 sequence (DNA): TGTGCCAGCAGTGAAGAGAGGAGATTACAAGAGACCCAGTACTTC.

This chain links TRBV27 with TRBJ2-1; 8 bases line up with TRBD1. CDR3 size: 14 residues. The germline gives CDR1 MNHEY, CDR2 SMNVEV (reference sequence). V lost 3 bases, J lost 3 bases, and 1 base stayed unmatched. The CDR3 DNA sequence: TGTGCCAGCAGTTTTGGGACAGGCTACAATGAGCAGTTCTTC. It is translated as CASSFGTGYNEQFF.

The chain links TRBV4-1 to TRBJ2-7; 11 positions agree with TRBD2. Germline V gene lookup returns CDR1 MGHRA and CDR2 YSYEKL. The CDR3 extends over 15 amino acids. The J segment lost 2 bases and the V segment lost 0 bases, leaving 0 bases of the junction unmatched. The CDR3 is CASSQELAGAYEQYF. CDR3 coding DNA: TGCGCCAGCAGCCAAGAACTAGCGGGAGCCTACGAGCAGTACTTC.

The chain joins TRBV7-6 to TRBJ2-7, with 11 bases lining up with TRBD1. V lost 4 bases, J lost 5 bases, and 13 bases stayed unmatched. Looked up from germline, CDR1 is SGHVS and CDR2 is FNYEAQ. The CDR3 is 17 amino acids. CDR3 nucleotides: TGTGCCAGCAGCTCCCCCGGGGGGACAGGGGGGATCGACGAGCAGTACTTC. This gives the protein CASSSPGGTGGIDEQYF.

Here the CDR3 DNA reads TGTGCCAGCAGAATAGGGGCGGCGAACACTGAAGCTTTCTTT. Translated, it gives CASRIGAANTEAFF. This chain connects TRBV6-5 to TRBJ1-1; possible D gene TRBD1, 5 bases. V was pared by 6 bases and J by 1 base, with 12 bases between. The CDR3 has 14 residues. CDR1 MNHEY and CDR2 SVGAGI come from the germline V gene.

The chain uses TRBV6-6 and TRBJ2-3, with D possibly TRBD1 on 6 matching bases. Germline loops: CDR1 MNHNY, CDR2 SVGAGI (reference sequence). Trimming took off 6 bases at V and 4 bases at J, with 8 bases between the two ends. This CDR3 is 12 amino acids long. The CDR3 DNA reads as TGTGCCAGCAGGGCAGGGGCAGATACGCAGTATTTT. This sequence encodes CASRAGADTQYF.

The chain is built from TRBV19 and TRBJ2-3; 16 bases line up with TRBD2. Germline CDR1 is LNHDA and CDR2 is SQIVND (reference sequence). With 6 bases clipped from V and 4 bases from J, the junction kept 7 bases outside the gene matches. This CDR3 has 17 amino acids. CDR3 sequence reads: CASSAGTSGGASDTQYF. The DNA for the CDR3 is TGTGCCAGTAGCGCCGGGACTAGCGGGGGGGCCTCAGATACGCAGTATTTT.

This chain connects TRBV6-6 to TRBJ2-7; possible D gene TRBD1, 6 bases. CDR3 length equals 14 residues. From germline, CDR1 is MNHNY and CDR2 SVGAGI (reference sequence). Between the trimmed V and J ends, which lost 2 bases and 7 bases, there was a span of 15 bases. The CDR3 bases are TGTGCCAGCAGTTACGCAGGGGCCGTGGGGGAGCAGTACTTC. Translation: CASSYAGAVGEQYF.

This clone has just a few counts. J is TRBJ1-6 and V is TRBV5-4; 8 bases align to TRBD1. The CDR3 spans 16 residues. Germline CDR1 is SGHNT and CDR2 is YYREEE (reference sequence). V gave up 1 base and J gave up 8 bases; unmatched junction bases: 8. The CDR3 sequence: CASSLLPGQEDSPLHF. The DNA for the CDR3 is TGTGCCAGCAGCTTGCTACCGGGACAGGAGGATTCACCCCTCCACTTT. The complete variable domain, with remaining parts taken from reference TRBV5-4 and TRBJ1-6, reads ETGVTQSPTHLIKTRGQQVTLRCSSQSGHNTVSWYQQALGQGPQFIFQYYREEENGRGNFPPRFSGLQFPNYSSELNVNALELDDSALYLCASSLLPGQEDSPLHFGNGTRLTVT.